One sample yielded the 8 T cell receptor beta chains listed below, sequenced in a study of T cell responses to AZD1222 COVID-19 vaccine. Method: immunoSEQ multiplex PCR; TCRdb's copy keeps in-frame clones and lacks some. The sample holds tens of thousands of clones, about 90% seen once. This specimen consisted of peripheral blood, obtained on day 0 of AZD1222 vaccination. These receptors were taken from an adult in good health.

The chain joins TRBV29-1 to TRBJ1-2, with 8 bases fitting TRBD1. With V trimmed by 5 bases and J by 10 bases, 6 bases remained unmatched. This CDR3 spans 11 amino acids. Germline values: CDR1 SQVTM, CDR2 ANQGSEA. The CDR3 nucleotides are TGCAGCGTTATAGGGACAGGAGACTACACCTTC. It translates to CSVIGTGDYTF. Complete variable domain (other parts from reference TRBV29-1 and TRBJ1-2): SAVISQKPSRDICQRGTSLTIQCQVDSQVTMMFWYRQQPGQSLTLIATANQGSEATYESGFVIDKFPISRPNLTFSTLTVSNMSPEDSSIYLCSVIGTGDYTFGSGTRLTVV.

The V gene is TRBV15, the J gene TRBJ2-1; D may be TRBD2 (5 bases). The CDR3 spans 16 residues. V lost 7 bases and J lost 6, with 22 bases in between. Germline V gives CDR1 LNHNV, CDR2 YYDKDF (reference sequence). CDR3 in DNA: TGTGCCACCACCATGGGGTTAAGCGGAGCTGGCAATGAGCAGTTCTTC. Residues: CATTMGLSGAGNEQFF.

The rearrangement uses TRBV7-2 and TRBJ1-1; D gene ambiguous. The CDR3 runs to 13 residues. CDR1 is SGHTA, CDR2 FQGNSA, per germline. Trimming cost V 3 bases and J 1 base, with 6 bases left between them. CDR3 amino acids: CASSFTRNTEAFF. As DNA, the CDR3 is TGTGCCAGCAGCTTTACCCGGAACACTGAAGCTTTCTTT.

The CDR3 coding sequence is TGCGCCAGCAGCGTAGGGGTCGGGCAGCCCCAGCATTTT. Protein product: CASSVGVGQPQHF. This chain connects TRBV4-3 to TRBJ1-5; D is perhaps TRBD1 (5 bases). The V gene lost 5 bases and the J gene lost 7 bases, with 12 bases spanning the gap. The CDR3 spans 13 residues. Germline V gene lookup returns CDR1 LGHNA and CDR2 YSLEER.

This chain links TRBV27 with TRBJ1-3, with 9 bases lining up with TRBD1. Germline assignment: CDR1 MNHEY and CDR2 SMNVEV (reference sequence). Trimming removed 6 bases from V and 4 bases from J; junction bases left unmatched: 7. The CDR3 runs to 15 residues. CDR3 DNA sequence: TGTGCCAGCAGAAGGACAGGGGAGGAAGGAAACACCATATATTTT. Its translation: CASRRTGEEGNTIYF.

The rearrangement uses TRBV30 and TRBJ2-2; D perhaps matches TRBD2 (5 bases). This CDR3 is built from 15 residues. Germline V gene sequence: CDR1 GTSNPN, CDR2 SVGIG (reference sequence). Trimming pared 3 bases from V and 3 bases from J, leaving 14 bases between. Here the CDR3 reads CAWRFNGRDTGELFF. The CDR3 coding sequence is TGTGCCTGGAGGTTCAACGGGCGGGACACCGGGGAGCTGTTTTTT.

The V gene is TRBV3-1 (or the pseudogene TRBV3-2), the J gene TRBJ2-2, with D unclear. The V gene's germline CDR1 is LGHDT and CDR2 YNNKEL (reference sequence). The CDR3 length is 13 residues. Trimming removed 2 bases from V and 8 bases from J, with 9 bases in between. CDR3 loop: CASSQTLSGELFF. The CDR3 nucleotides read TGTGCCAGCAGCCAAACCCTATCTGGGGAGCTGTTTTTT.

J is TRBJ1-2 and V is TRBV11-2; D gene ambiguous. Germline lookup yields CDR1 SGHAT and CDR2 FQNNGV. V lost 5 bases to trimming and J lost 8 bases, with 15 bases between them. The CDR3 has 13 amino acids. For the CDR3, the DNA is TGTGCCAGCAGCGCTGATCGCTCGCCCGGCTACACCTTC. Translation: CASSADRSPGYTF.